Listed here are 26 T cell receptor beta chains from one sample, sequenced in a study of blood T cells in healthy people across ages (dated by TCRdb to between 2015 and 2017). The library was produced with 5' RACE. TCRdb names Illumina HiSeq 2500 as the instrument used. A second roughly 6 to 11 cycle PCR used a sample-barcoded 5' primer and a J-beta primer mix. In TCRdb, the public reads were trimmed at Q25 with fastp and aligned with MiXCR, with productive beta chains retained. CDR3 protein sequences are deduplicated, and each keeps its most common genes and DNA. The sample data list around 800,000 distinct CDR3 sequences, and around 25% of these were observed just once. About 2.9% of the sample goes to the ten largest clones. In addition, the sample was reused for a study of T cells of mothers and their children.

Sequencing was performed on blood. The source is a boy under 18 in good health.

The chain has TRBV11-2 and TRBJ2-7, with D perhaps given as TRBD1 or TRBD2 (5 bases each). V was trimmed by 6 bases and J by 6 bases, leaving 24 bases between them. Germline V lookup: CDR1 SGHAT, CDR2 FQNNGV. The CDR3 loop spans 16 amino acids. The CDR3 DNA sequence: TGTGCCAGCAGATCCATTCGGGGCCAGGGAGCGGTCGAGCAGTACTTC. Translating gives CASRSIRGQGAVEQYF.

J is TRBJ2-5 and V is TRBV10-3; D not resolved. CDR3 length equals 12 residues. V was trimmed by 4 bases and J by 5 bases, leaving 8 bases between them. Germline V gene sequence: CDR1 ENHRY, CDR2 SYGVKD. CDR3 protein: CAISADWETQYF. CDR3 nucleotide sequence: TGTGCCATCAGTGCAGATTGGGAGACCCAGTACTTC.

This clonotype was recorded a few times. V is TRBV7-6 and J is TRBJ2-5; tentative D call: TRBD1 (5 bases). Trimming cost V 5 bases and J 4 bases, with 8 bases left between them. The V gene's germline CDR1 is SGHVS and CDR2 FNYEAQ. This CDR3 spans 12 amino acids. CDR3 bases: TGTGCCAGCAGCCCGACAGCAGAGACCCAGTACTTC. This encodes CASSPTAETQYF.

This clonotype was seen a few times. V gene TRBV6-5 combines with J gene TRBJ2-7, with TRBD1 matching over 7 bases. The V segment lost 0 bases and the J segment 0 bases; nucleotides outside the gene matches: 2. The CDR3 runs 15 residues. CDR1 and CDR2 from the germline V gene are MNHEY and SVGAGI. The CDR3 protein is CASSYSRGSSYEQYF. DNA for the CDR3: TGTGCCAGCAGTTACTCCAGGGGGAGCTCCTACGAGCAGTACTTC.

This clonotype was seen only a few times. The rearrangement uses TRBV6-5 and TRBJ2-5; D is ambiguous. The CDR3 extends over 13 amino acids. Trimming took off 6 bases at V and 4 bases at J, with 12 bases between the two ends. Per the germline V gene, CDR1 is MNHEY and CDR2 is SVGAGI. CDR3 bases: TGTGCCAGCAGAAAACACCTTGGAGAGACCCAGTACTTC. This gives the protein CASRKHLGETQYF.

This clonotype was seen more than once but under ten times. The chain employs TRBV5-5 and TRBJ2-7, with 9 bases identical to TRBD2. The J call is uncertain, as TRBJ2-1 better fits the DNA end. The CDR3 extends over 15 amino acids. The V gene's germline CDR1 is SGHKS and CDR2 YYEKEE (reference sequence). The CDR3 spells CASSFNSGGLDEQFF. CDR3 bases: TGTGCCAGCAGCTTTAATAGCGGGGGTTTGGATGAGCAGTTCTTC.

The chain couples TRBV12-3 or TRBV12-4 to TRBJ2-7; possible D gene TRBD2, 5 bases. Trimming left V 10 bases short and J 7 bases short, with 23 bases between. The CDR3 has 14 amino acids. The CDR3 nucleotides are TGTGCCATCACCCAGTGGGGTCTCGAGCGGGAGCAGTACTTC. Translation: CAITQWGLEREQYF.

This clonotype was counted between two and nine times. The CDR3 nucleotides read TGTGCCACCAGCGCCGGGACGGCGGGTGAAAAACTGTTTTTT. As protein: CATSAGTAGEKLFF. The chain carries TRBV15 and TRBJ1-4, with D possibly being TRBD1 (5 bases). CDR3 length equals 14 residues. Germline lookup yields CDR1 LNHNV and CDR2 YYDKDF (reference sequence). V lost 5 bases, J lost 7 bases, and 14 bases lay in between. The whole variable domain, remainder taken from reference TRBV15 and TRBJ1-4, is DAMVIQNPRYQVTQFGKPVTLSCSQTLNHNVMYWYQQKSSQAPKLLFHYYDKDFNNEADTPDNFQSRRPNTSFCFLDIRSPGLGDTAMYLCATSAGTAGEKLFFGSGTQLSVL.

The chain links TRBV5-1 to TRBJ2-7; D is ambiguous. Germline CDR1 SGHRS, CDR2 YFSETQ. V was shortened by 3 bases and J by 2 bases, with 12 bases between the two germline ends. The CDR3 contains 14 residues. This CDR3 is CASSSYGSTYEQYF. The CDR3 DNA sequence: TGCGCCAGCAGCTCTTATGGGTCCACCTACGAGCAGTACTTC.

The genes are TRBV6-1 and TRBJ1-2; unclear D gene. The germline CDR1 and CDR2 sequences are MNHNS and SASEGT. The CDR3 sequence is 13 residues long. V was clipped by 6 bases and J by 4 bases, with 12 bases between them. Written as DNA, the CDR3 is TGTGCCAGCAGCCCCTGGTTCTCCTATGGCTACACCTTC. It translates to CASSPWFSYGYTF.

This sequence joins TRBV11-1 and TRBJ2-1, with D unresolved. There are 12 residues in the CDR3. V lost 4 bases, J lost 11 bases, and 12 bases lay in between. Per the germline V gene, CDR1 is SGHAT and CDR2 is FQDESV (reference sequence). DNA for the CDR3: TGTGCCAGCAGCTCCATGACATTAAAGCAGTTCTTC. Its translation is CASSSMTLKQFF.

Only one count was recorded for this clonotype. V and J are TRBV4-1 and TRBJ2-1; D assignment may be TRBD1 or TRBD2 (5 bases each). The V end lost 3 bases, the J end lost 1 base, and 13 bases lay between the germline ends. Germline V lookup: CDR1 MGHRA, CDR2 YSYEKL. The CDR3 is made up of 16 amino acids. CDR3 protein: CASSQPGRNSYNEQFF. The CDR3 DNA reads as TGCGCCAGCAGCCAGCCGGGACGGAATTCCTACAATGAGCAGTTCTTC.

This clonotype was found a few times. A much larger clone lies one base from this, so it may be a read error. The CDR3 region is CASSPGLAGDNERFF. In nucleotides, the CDR3 is TGTGCCAGCAGTCCTGGACTAGCGGGAGACAATGAGCGGTTCTTC. V usage is TRBV7-3 and J usage is TRBJ2-1; the match to TRBD2 covers 13 bases. This CDR3 has 15 amino acids. Germline V CDR1 and CDR2: SGHTA, FQGTGA.

The CDR3 DNA is TGTGCCAGCAGCCACCCGGGACTAGCGCCGGAGACCCAGTACTTC. Protein product: CASSHPGLAPETQYF. This chain links TRBV3-1 with TRBJ2-5, with TRBD2 matching over 10 bases. The germline CDR1 and CDR2 sequences are LGHDT and YNNKEL (reference sequence). V gave up 3 bases and J gave up 5 bases; unmatched junction bases: 6. This CDR3 is built from 15 residues.

The CDR3 reads CSGRTSGEGDTQYF. The CDR3 DNA sequence: TGCAGCGGTCGGACTAGCGGCGAGGGGGATACGCAGTATTTT. The J gene is TRBJ2-3, the V gene TRBV29-1; 10 nucleotides agree with TRBD2. V was clipped by 7 bases and J by 6 bases; unmatched bases: 10. The V gene's germline CDR1 is SQVTM and CDR2 ANQGSEA. This CDR3 contains 14 residues.

This clonotype has a handful of counts. The chain is built from TRBV9 and TRBJ2-5; no clear D gene. The DNA end is a closer match to TRBJ2-1, so the J assignment may be wrong. Germline loops: CDR1 SGDLS, CDR2 YYNGEE. The CDR3 is made up of 12 amino acids. The CDR3 bases are TGTGCCAGCAGCGTAGGAGTTGGGGAGCAGTTCTTC. Translation gives CASSVGVGEQFF.

The gene calls are TRBV9 and TRBJ1-2, with TRBD1 matching over 7 bases. The trim removed 0 bases at V and 5 bases at J, leaving 4 bases unmatched. The CDR3 loop spans 14 amino acids. The germline V gene has CDR1 SGDLS and CDR2 YYNGEE. CDR3 loop: CASSVEGAGYGYTF. DNA of the CDR3: TGTGCCAGCAGCGTAGAGGGGGCCGGATATGGCTACACCTTC.

This clonotype was found a few times. This is likely a read error, given that the CDR3 carries no conserved phenylalanine or tryptophan at its end. The chain has TRBV7-9 and TRBJ1-2; 8 bases line up with TRBD1. The ends lost 4 bases at V and 4 bases at J; junction bases unmatched: 5. The CDR3 sequence is 14 residues long. Germline assignment: CDR1 SEHNR and CDR2 FQNEAQ (reference sequence). CDR3 DNA sequence: TGTGCCAGCAGCTCATCCAGGGGGCCCTATGGCTACACCCTC. Amino acids: CASSSSRGPYGYTL.

This chain connects TRBV28 to TRBJ2-7; no clear D. V dropped 6 bases and J dropped 2 bases, with 17 bases sitting between them. This CDR3 region has 15 residues. The V gene's germline CDR1 is MDHEN and CDR2 SYDVKM. The DNA of the CDR3 is TGTGCCAGCAGCCGATCTGGGGATTTCACCTACGAGCAGTACTTC. Its translation is CASSRSGDFTYEQYF.

In this sample, this clonotype turned up a few times. The CDR3 nucleotides read TGCAGTGCTCGAACCCTGGGCAGGGTGAACAATGAGCAGTTCTTC. It yields the protein CSARTLGRVNNEQFF. This chain joins TRBV20-1 and TRBJ2-1; tentatively, D is TRBD1 (5 bases). Trimming removed 5 bases from V and 5 bases from J, with 19 bases in between. Germline CDR1 reads DFQATT; CDR2 reads SNEGSKA (reference sequence). The CDR3 runs to 15 residues.

The chain links TRBV7-9 to TRBJ2-1; 8 bases align to TRBD2. V was pared by 5 bases and J by 5 bases, with 8 bases of the junction left unmatched. The CDR3 loop spans 15 amino acids. Germline CDR1 and CDR2: SEHNR and FQNEAQ (reference sequence). DNA for the CDR3: TGTGCCAGCAGCCTTGGACTAGCACCCGACAATGAGCAGTTCTTC. Its translation is CASSLGLAPDNEQFF. Supplemented by reference TRBV7-9 and TRBJ2-1, the full variable domain reads DTGVSQNPRHKITKRGQNVTFRCDPISEHNRLYWYRQTLGQGPEFLTYFQNEAQLEKSRLLSDRFSAERPKGSFSTLEIQRTEQGDSAMYLCASSLGLAPDNEQFFGPGTRLTVL.

This clonotype has just a few counts. The J gene is TRBJ1-1, the V gene TRBV12-3 or TRBV12-4; D remains ambiguous. V lost 3 bases and J lost 5, with 7 bases in between. CDR3 size: 12 residues. CDR3 coding DNA: TGTGCCAGCAGTTTGAATATAACTGAAGCTTTCTTT. Its protein is CASSLNITEAFF.

Ten or more counts support this clonotype. Compared with germline, one end of the junction differs, possibly owing to a read error. The CDR3 loop reads CASSPGTSGDNEQFF. CDR3 nucleotide sequence: TGCGCCAGCAGCCCCGGGACTAGCGGTGACAATGAGCAGTTCTTC. The genes are TRBV27 and TRBJ2-5, with 11 positions matching TRBD2. Gene TRBJ2-1 matches the end of the DNA better, so the J call may be wrong. CDR3 length equals 15 residues. Germline V gene lookup returns CDR1 MNHEY and CDR2 SMNVEV (reference sequence).

This chain joins TRBV6-1 and TRBJ2-3; no reliable D call. Germline V gene lookup returns CDR1 MNHNS and CDR2 SASEGT. CDR3 size: 14 residues. Trimming pared 5 bases from V and 5 bases from J, leaving 14 bases between. CDR3 nucleotides: TGTGCCAGCAGTCCCCGAAACTACGGAGATACGCAGTATTTT. Protein sequence: CASSPRNYGDTQYF.

This clonotype occurred a few times. The chain links TRBV29-1 to TRBJ2-5, with D unresolved. The V end was cut by 5 bases, the J end by 5 bases, with 9 bases between. Germline V CDR1 and CDR2: SQVTM, ANQGSEA. The CDR3 is 11 residues long. Written as DNA, the CDR3 is TGCAGCGTTCTGATTATTGAGACCCAGTACTTC. The encoded protein is CSVLIIETQYF.

In this sample, this clonotype turned up many times. The chain joins TRBV6-1 to TRBJ1-1; possibly TRBD1 for D (5 bases). Germline assignment: CDR1 MNHNS and CDR2 SASEGT. The CDR3 consists of 12 residues. The germline V and J ends were trimmed by 8 bases and 5 bases, with 12 bases remaining between them. The CDR3 loop reads CASRGVRTEAFF. In DNA form, the CDR3 reads TGTGCCAGCCGGGGGGTTCGAACTGAAGCTTTCTTT.